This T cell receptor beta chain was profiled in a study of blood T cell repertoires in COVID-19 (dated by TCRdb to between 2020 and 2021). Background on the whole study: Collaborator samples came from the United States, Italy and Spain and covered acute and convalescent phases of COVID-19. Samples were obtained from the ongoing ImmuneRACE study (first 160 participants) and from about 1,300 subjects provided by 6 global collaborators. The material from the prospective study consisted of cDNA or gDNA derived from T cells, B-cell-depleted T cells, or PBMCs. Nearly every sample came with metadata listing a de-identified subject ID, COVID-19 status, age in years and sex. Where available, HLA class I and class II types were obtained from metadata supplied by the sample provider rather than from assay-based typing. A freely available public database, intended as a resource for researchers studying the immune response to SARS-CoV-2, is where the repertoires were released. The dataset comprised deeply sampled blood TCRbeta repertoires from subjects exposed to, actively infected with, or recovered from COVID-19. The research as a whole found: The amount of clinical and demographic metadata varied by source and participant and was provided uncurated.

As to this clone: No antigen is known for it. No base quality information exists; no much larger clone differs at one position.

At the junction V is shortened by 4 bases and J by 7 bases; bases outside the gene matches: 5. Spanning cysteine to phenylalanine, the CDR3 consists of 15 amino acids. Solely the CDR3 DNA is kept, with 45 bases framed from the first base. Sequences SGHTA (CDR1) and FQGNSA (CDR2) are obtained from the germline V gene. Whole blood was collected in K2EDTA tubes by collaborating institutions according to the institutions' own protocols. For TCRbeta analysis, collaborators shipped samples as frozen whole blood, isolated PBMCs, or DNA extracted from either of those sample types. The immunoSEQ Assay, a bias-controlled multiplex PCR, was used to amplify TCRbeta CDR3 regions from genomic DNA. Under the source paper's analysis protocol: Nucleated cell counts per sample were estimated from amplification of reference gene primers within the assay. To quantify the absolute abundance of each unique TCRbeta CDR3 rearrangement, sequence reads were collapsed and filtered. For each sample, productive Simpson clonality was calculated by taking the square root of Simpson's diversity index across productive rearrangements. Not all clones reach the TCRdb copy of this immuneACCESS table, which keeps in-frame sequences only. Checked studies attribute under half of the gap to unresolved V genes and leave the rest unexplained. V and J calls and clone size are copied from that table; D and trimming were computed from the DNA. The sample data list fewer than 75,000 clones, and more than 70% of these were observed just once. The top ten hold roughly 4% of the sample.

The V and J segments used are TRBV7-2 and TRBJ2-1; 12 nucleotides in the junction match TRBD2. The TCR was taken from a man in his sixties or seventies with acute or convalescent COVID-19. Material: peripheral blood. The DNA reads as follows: TGTGCCAGCAGCTCACTAGCGGGGGGATTAAATGAGCAGTTCTTC. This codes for CASSSLAGGLNEQFF.